This TCR beta chain was retrieved from a study of response to subunit inactivated influenza vaccine. Study observations and caveats: The authors suggested that few new T cells are recruited per seasonal influenza vaccination.

For this clonotype: As yet, its antigen is unknown.

TCRdb reanalysed the RT-PCR reads using MiXCR and keeps one entry per CDR3 protein. The data show 450,000 to 600,000 distinct CDR3 sequences, with 16% seen just once and less than 4% held by the top ten. Sequenced here: CD4+ T cells sorted from PBMCs, sampled less than 30 months after vaccination. The origin of this receptor is a man in his fifties or sixties who received an inactivated influenza vaccine.

CDR3 nucleotides: TGCGCCAGCAGCTTATTGACCGGGTCAACCTACAATGAGCAGTTCTTC. Translation: CASSLLTGSTYNEQFF. The V gene is TRBV5-1, the J gene TRBJ2-1, with D uncertain. Germline V gives CDR1 SGHRS, CDR2 YFSETQ. The CDR3 loop spans 16 amino acids. Trimming removed 2 bases from V and 2 bases from J, with 14 bases in between.